This TCR beta chain was documented in a study of T cells after yellow fever vaccination. A single record per CDR3 protein comes from TCRdb applying MiXCR to the 5' RACE reads. The data hold a few hundred thousand distinct CDR3 sequences, with about 8.3% observed a single time. V gave up 1 base and J gave up 3 bases, with 12 bases separating them. The CDR3 runs 15 residues. The germline gives CDR1 SGHDN, CDR2 FVKESK. This clonotype was observed a few times. Sequenced material: PBMCs, taken around 45 days after the first yellow fever vaccination. This chain connects TRBV14 to TRBJ2-5; D is possibly TRBD2 (5 bases). The TCR sequence derives from a man between 18 and 29 years old who received the YFV17D yellow fever vaccine. The CDR3 protein is CASSQVLLAEETQYF. DNA of the CDR3: TGTGCCAGCAGCCAAGTCTTGCTAGCCGAAGAGACCCAGTACTTC.